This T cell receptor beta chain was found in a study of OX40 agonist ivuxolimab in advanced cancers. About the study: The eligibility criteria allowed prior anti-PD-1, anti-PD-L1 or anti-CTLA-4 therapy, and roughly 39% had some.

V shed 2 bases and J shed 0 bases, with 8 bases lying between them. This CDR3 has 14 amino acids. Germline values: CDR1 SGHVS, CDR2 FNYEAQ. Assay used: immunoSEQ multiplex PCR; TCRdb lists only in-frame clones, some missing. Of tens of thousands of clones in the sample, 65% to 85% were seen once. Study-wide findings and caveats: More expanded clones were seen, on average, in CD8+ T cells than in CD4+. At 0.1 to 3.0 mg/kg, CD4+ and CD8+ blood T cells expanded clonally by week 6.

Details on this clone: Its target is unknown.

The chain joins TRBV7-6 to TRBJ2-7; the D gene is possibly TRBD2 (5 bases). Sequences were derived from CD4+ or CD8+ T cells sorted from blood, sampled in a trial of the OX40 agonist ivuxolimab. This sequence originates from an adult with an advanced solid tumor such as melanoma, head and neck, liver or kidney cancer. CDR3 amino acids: CASSLSGISYEQYF. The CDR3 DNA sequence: TGTGCCAGCAGCTTATCGGGGATCTCCTACGAGCAGTACTTC.